These 10 T cell receptor beta chains were all obtained from the same sample, sequenced in a study of blood T cells in healthy people across ages. Then a second PCR, running about 6 to 11 cycles, was carried out with a sample-barcoded 5' primer and a J-beta primer mix. Each CDR3 protein gets one entry after TCRdb re-called the 5' RACE reads with MiXCR. The sample yields roughly 650,000 distinct CDR3 sequences, approximately 31% seen once. The source material was blood. All receptors come from a woman older than 75 in good health.

Points on this clonotype: A much larger clone is a single base away; this may be a read error. This chain links TRBV6-6 with TRBJ2-1, with D tentatively TRBD1 or TRBD2 (6 bases each). Between the trimmed V and J ends, which lost 7 bases and 4 bases, there was a span of 17 bases. Germline V gene data show CDR1 as MNHNY and CDR2 as SVGAGI (reference sequence). The CDR3 is 15 amino acids. The CDR3 region is CASNPRGTPYNEQFF. CDR3 nucleotides: TGTGCCAGCAATCCTAGGGGGACTCCATACAATGAGCAGTTCTTC.

This clonotype was counted at least ten times. The chain joins TRBV5-1 to TRBJ2-6; D perhaps matches TRBD1 (6 bases). CDR1 SGHRS and CDR2 YFSETQ come from the germline V gene. V shed 1 base and J shed 0 bases, with 14 bases lying between them. This CDR3 contains 18 residues. CDR3 sequence: CASSLTGNFYSGANVLTF. CDR3 DNA: TGCGCCAGCAGCTTGACAGGGAACTTTTACTCTGGGGCCAACGTCCTGACTTTC.

This clonotype showed up many times. The chain employs TRBV9 and TRBJ2-1; the match to TRBD2 covers 8 bases. Per the germline V gene, CDR1 is SGDLS and CDR2 is YYNGEE. Trimming removed 0 bases from V and 9 bases from J; junction bases left unmatched: 17. This CDR3 spans 18 amino acids. The CDR3 DNA sequence: TGTGCCAGCAGCGTAGGACCGGGGGACCAGCGGGGGACTCCTGAGCAGTTCTTC. As protein: CASSVGPGDQRGTPEQFF.

This clonotype was seen repeatedly, ten times or more. The rearrangement uses TRBV3-1 and TRBJ2-7; no clear D. This CDR3 contains 15 residues. V lost 1 base, J lost 0 bases, and 10 bases lay in between. Germline V gene sequence: CDR1 LGHDT, CDR2 YNNKEL (reference sequence). The chain's CDR3 is CASSQGPLSSYEQYF. The CDR3 coding sequence is TGTGCCAGCAGCCAAGGGCCACTATCCTCCTACGAGCAGTACTTC.

In this sample, this clonotype turned up many times. The chain links TRBV5-1 to TRBJ1-2; no reliable D call. Between the trimmed V and J ends, which lost 3 bases and 3 bases, there was a span of 12 bases. Germline V gives CDR1 SGHRS, CDR2 YFSETQ. This CDR3 contains 14 residues. In DNA form, the CDR3 reads TGCGCCAGCAGCTCTAGCGGGGAACACTATGGCTACACCTTC. Translated, it gives CASSSSGEHYGYTF.

Many counts were recorded for this clonotype. The rearrangement links TRBV20-1 to TRBJ2-7, with D perhaps TRBD2 (5 bases). CDR3 length: 12 residues. Germline V gene sequence: CDR1 DFQATT, CDR2 SNEGSKA (reference sequence). V was shortened by 5 bases and J by 2 bases, with 10 bases between the two germline ends. In DNA, the CDR3 is TGCAGTGCTCCCGGACTGACCTACGAGCAGTACTTC. Its translation is CSAPGLTYEQYF.

This sequence joins TRBV7-9 and TRBJ2-1; D call uncertain. Trimming cost V 5 bases and J 7 bases, with 9 bases left between them. Germline CDR1 reads SEHNR; CDR2 reads FQNEAQ (reference sequence). The CDR3 extends over 12 amino acids. The CDR3: CASSVGWNEQFF. CDR3 DNA: TGTGCCAGCAGCGTCGGTTGGAATGAGCAGTTCTTC.

This clonotype was counted ten times or more. The chain employs TRBV12-3 or TRBV12-4 and TRBJ2-3; 9 bases are a match to TRBD2. The CDR3 is made up of 16 amino acids. The junction had 7 bases not matched to a gene; V was cut back by 3 bases and J by 3 bases. The CDR3 DNA is TGTGCCAGCAGTTTCGTTAGCGGGGGAGGGACAGATACGCAGTATTTT. As protein: CASSFVSGGGTDTQYF.

The chain carries TRBV12-3 or TRBV12-4 and TRBJ2-7, with TRBD2 identical over 7 bases. With V trimmed by 2 bases and J by 6 bases, 4 bases remained unmatched. This CDR3 comprises 13 residues. The CDR3 here is CASSLSGIVEQYF. CDR3 nucleotide sequence: TGTGCCAGCAGTTTAAGCGGGATAGTCGAGCAGTACTTC.

V is TRBV24-1 and J is TRBJ2-7, with D tentatively TRBD1 (6 bases). The end of the DNA aligns better with TRBJ2-5, so the J call may be wrong. CDR3 length: 15 amino acids. The germline V gene encodes CDR1 KGHDR and CDR2 SFDVKD. The DNA for the CDR3 is TGTGCCACCAGTGACCACAGGGCAAACGAAGAGACCCAGTACTTC. Its translation: CATSDHRANEETQYF.